This T cell receptor beta chain came from a study of identical twins. Study-wide points: A cross-sectional statistical analysis, not follow-up of the same donors, supported the conclusions. Models underestimated out-of-frame TCR alpha sharing in monozygotic twins.

A note on this clonotype: Its antigen is unknown.

Template switching created a universal primer site, and the cDNA included unique molecular identifiers. Using its own MiXCR run on the 5' RACE reads, TCRdb lists one record per CDR3 protein. This table has approximately 230,000 distinct CDR3 sequences, 6.5% appearing once. The CDR3 sequence is 14 residues long. The germline CDR1 and CDR2 sequences are SGDLS and YYNGEE. Trimming cost V 3 bases and J 4 bases, with 10 bases left between them. These data were also filed under a second study, of T cells expressing NK-cell markers. In that study: The same clonotypes also predominated in the CD3+CD56-NKG2C+ fraction of a few donors.

V is TRBV9 and J is TRBJ2-2; D gene unclear. The TCR comes from a woman aged 18-30 years in good health. The material sequenced was CD8+ T cells sorted from blood. CDR3 sequence reads: CASSASTGTGELFF. The CDR3 DNA reads TGTGCCAGCAGCGCCTCGACTGGCACCGGGGAGCTGTTTTTT.